This TCR beta chain was observed in a study of CD8 T cells in ankylosing spondylitis. Study outcomes and limitations: A motif in TCR beta, a set of eight or nine highly homologous variants, appeared characteristic of ankylosing spondylitis blood. Prior literature has documented some motif variants in synovial fluid and blood from reactive arthritis.

Germline assignment: CDR1 SNHLY and CDR2 FYNNEI. The CDR3 totals 14 residues. V lost 4 bases to trimming and J lost 0 bases, with 10 bases between them. MiXCR was run by TCRdb on the 5' RACE reads, yielding one entry per CDR3 protein. The sample yields approximately 88,000 distinct CDR3 sequences, around 9.4% seen once. This clonotype was detected ten times or more. Its antigen is not identified. The source is a male donor with ankylosing spondylitis or in good health (not recorded which). The sample taken for sequencing was blood, either unsorted or a sorted T cell fraction (not recorded which). The chain recombines TRBV2 with TRBJ2-7, with D unclear. The CDR3 here is CASSVPSRSYEQYF. CDR3 bases: TGTGCCAGCAGTGTTCCATCCCGCTCCTACGAGCAGTACTTC.